The clone carrying this T cell receptor (beta chain) was counted only a few times. Its antigen is currently unknown. The germline V gene has CDR1 SEHNR and CDR2 FQNEAQ (reference sequence). Trimming took off 4 bases at V and 3 bases at J, with 16 bases between the two ends. The CDR3 consists of 15 residues. The entry originates in a study of cytomegalovirus exposure and HLA in healthy donors. General study findings and limits: High specificity and sensitivity for cytomegalovirus status were reported for the classifier. The study recorded fewer than 200 TCR beta chains that were cytomegalovirus-associated.

Sequencing used immunoSEQ multiplex PCR; TCRdb keeps in-frame clones, though not all of them. The sample shows about 65,000 clones, 92% of them seen only once. The clonotype was recovered from a woman aged 18-30 years in good health and CMV-seronegative. The chain combines TRBV7-9 with TRBJ2-7, with D maybe TRBD1 (6 bases). Input material: PBMCs. CDR3 sequence reads: CASSSLREGVYEQYF. As DNA, the CDR3 is TGTGCCAGCAGCTCCCTCCGAGAGGGGGTCTACGAGCAGTACTTC.